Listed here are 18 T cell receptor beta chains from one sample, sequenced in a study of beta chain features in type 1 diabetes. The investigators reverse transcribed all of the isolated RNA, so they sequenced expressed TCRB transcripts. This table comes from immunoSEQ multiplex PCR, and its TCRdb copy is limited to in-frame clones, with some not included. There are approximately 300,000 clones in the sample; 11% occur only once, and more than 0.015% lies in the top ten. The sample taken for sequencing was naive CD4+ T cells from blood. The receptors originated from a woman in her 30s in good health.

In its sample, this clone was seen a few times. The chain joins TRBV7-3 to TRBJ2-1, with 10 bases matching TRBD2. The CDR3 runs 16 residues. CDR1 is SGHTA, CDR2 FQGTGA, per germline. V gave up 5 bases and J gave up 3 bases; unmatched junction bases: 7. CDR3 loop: CASSDQAGGGYNEQFF. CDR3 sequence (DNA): TGTGCCAGCAGCGACCAAGCGGGAGGGGGCTACAATGAGCAGTTCTTC. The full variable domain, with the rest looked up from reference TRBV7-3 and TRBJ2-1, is GAGVSQTPSNKVTEKGKYVELRCDPISGHTALYWYRQSLGQGPEFLIYFQGTGAADDSGLPNDRFFAVRPEGSVSTLKIQRTERGDSAVYLCASSDQAGGGYNEQFFGPGTRLTVL.

CDR3 nucleotides: TGTGCCAGCAGCGGAGGACGGGAGTGGTCCTACGAGCAGTACTTC. It yields the protein CASSGGREWSYEQYF. The chain couples TRBV9 to TRBJ2-7, with D maybe TRBD2 (6 bases). Trimming stripped 3 bases from V and 1 base from J, with 14 bases between. The CDR3 length is 15 residues. CDR1 is SGDLS, CDR2 YYNGEE, per germline.

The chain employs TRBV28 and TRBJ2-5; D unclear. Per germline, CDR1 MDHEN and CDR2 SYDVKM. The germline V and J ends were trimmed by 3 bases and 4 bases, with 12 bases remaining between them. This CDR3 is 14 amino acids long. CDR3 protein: CASSFEEVRETQYF. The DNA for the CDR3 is TGTGCCAGCAGTTTCGAGGAAGTCCGAGAGACCCAGTACTTC.

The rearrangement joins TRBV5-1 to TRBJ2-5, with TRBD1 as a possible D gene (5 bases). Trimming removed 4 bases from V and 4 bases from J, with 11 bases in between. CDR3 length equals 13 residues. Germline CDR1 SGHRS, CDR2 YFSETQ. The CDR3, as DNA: TGCGCCAGCAGCAGGGGTCAGGCAGAGACCCAGTACTTC. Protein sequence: CASSRGQAETQYF.

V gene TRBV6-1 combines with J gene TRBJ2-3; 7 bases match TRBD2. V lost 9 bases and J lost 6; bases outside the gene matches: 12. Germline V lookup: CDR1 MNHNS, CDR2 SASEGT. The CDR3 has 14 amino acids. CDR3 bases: TGTGCCAGTTGTTTGGGGGGAGGGTCCGATACGCAGTATTTT. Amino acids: CASCLGGGSDTQYF.

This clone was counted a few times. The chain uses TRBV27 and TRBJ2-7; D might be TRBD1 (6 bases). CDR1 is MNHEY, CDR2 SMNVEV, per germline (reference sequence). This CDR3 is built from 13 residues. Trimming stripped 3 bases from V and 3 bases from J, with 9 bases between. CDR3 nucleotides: TGTGCCAGCAGTTTCGGCAGGGGCTACGAGCAGTACTTC. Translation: CASSFGRGYEQYF.

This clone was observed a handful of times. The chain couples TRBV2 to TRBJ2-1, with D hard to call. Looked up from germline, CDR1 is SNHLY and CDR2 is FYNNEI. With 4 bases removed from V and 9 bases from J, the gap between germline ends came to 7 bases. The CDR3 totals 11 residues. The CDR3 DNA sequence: TGTGCCAGCAGTGCAGGTCGTGAGCAGTTCTTC. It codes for CASSAGREQFF.

The CDR3 DNA sequence: TGTGCGAACTCAGGGACTAGCGGGAGGCGGGGATACAATGAGCAGTTCTTC. The encoded protein is CANSGTSGRRGYNEQFF. This chain joins TRBV10-3 and TRBJ2-1; the match to TRBD2 covers 15 bases. The CDR3 contains 17 residues. Germline CDR1 reads ENHRY; CDR2 reads SYGVKD.

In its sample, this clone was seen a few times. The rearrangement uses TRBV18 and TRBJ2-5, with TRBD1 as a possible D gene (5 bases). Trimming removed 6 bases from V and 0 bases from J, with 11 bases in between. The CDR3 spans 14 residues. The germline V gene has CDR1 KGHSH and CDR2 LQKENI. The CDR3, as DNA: TGTGCCAGCTCCCAGGGCGTGGACCAAGAGACCCAGTACTTC. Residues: CASSQGVDQETQYF. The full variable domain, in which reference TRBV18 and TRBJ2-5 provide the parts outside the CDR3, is NAGVMQNPRHLVRRRGQEARLRCSPMKGHSHVYWYRQLPEEGLKFMVYLQKENIIDESGMPKERFSAEFPKEGPSILRIQQVVRGDSAAYFCASSQGVDQETQYFGPGTRLLVL.

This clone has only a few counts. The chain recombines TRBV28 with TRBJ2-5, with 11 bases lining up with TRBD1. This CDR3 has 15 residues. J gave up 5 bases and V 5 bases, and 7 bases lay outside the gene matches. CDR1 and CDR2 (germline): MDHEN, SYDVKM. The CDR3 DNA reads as TGTGCCAGCAGTCTGGGGACAGGGGGGTTGGAGACCCAGTACTTC. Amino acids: CASSLGTGGLETQYF.

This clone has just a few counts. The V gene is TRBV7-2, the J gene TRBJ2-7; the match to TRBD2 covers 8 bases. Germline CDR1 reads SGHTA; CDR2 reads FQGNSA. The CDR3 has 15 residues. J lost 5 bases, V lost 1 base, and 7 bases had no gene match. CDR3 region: CASSLGGGRRNEQYF. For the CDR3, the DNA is TGTGCCAGCAGCTTAGGCGGCGGGAGGAGGAACGAGCAGTACTTC.

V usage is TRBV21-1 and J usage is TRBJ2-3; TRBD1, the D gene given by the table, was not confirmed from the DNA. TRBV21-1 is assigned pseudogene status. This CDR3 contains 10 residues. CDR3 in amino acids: CASSPQTQYF. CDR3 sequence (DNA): TGTGCCAGCAGCCCCCAGACGCAGTATTTT.

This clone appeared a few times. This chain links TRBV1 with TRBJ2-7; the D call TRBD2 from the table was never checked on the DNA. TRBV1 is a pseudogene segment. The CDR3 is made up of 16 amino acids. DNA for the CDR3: TGCACCAGCAGCCAAGATCGGGGGGAAACTTACTACGAGCAGTACTTC. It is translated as CTSSQDRGETYYEQYF.

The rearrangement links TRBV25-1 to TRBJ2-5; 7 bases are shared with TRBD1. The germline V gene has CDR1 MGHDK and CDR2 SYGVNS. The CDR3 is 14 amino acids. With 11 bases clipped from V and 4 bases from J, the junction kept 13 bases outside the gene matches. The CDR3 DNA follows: TGTGCCTCCGGGGACAGCCAGGGGCGAGAGACCCAGTACTTC. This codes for CASGDSQGRETQYF.

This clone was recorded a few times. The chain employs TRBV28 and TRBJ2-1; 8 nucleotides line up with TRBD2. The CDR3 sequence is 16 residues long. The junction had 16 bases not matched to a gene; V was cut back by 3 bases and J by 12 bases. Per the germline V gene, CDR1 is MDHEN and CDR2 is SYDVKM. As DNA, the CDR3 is TGTGCCAGCAGTTTTGCCTCCGAGCGGGAGATTCGCGGGCAGTTCTTC. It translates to CASSFASEREIRGQFF.

DNA for the CDR3: TGTGCCAGCAGTGAAAGGGCAGGGCTCTCCGAGACCCAGTACTTC. It is translated as CASSERAGLSETQYF. The chain links TRBV6-1 to TRBJ2-5; weak D call: TRBD1 (5 bases). Between the trimmed V and J ends, which lost 2 bases and 5 bases, there was a span of 15 bases. CDR3 length equals 15 residues. Germline V lookup: CDR1 MNHNS, CDR2 SASEGT.

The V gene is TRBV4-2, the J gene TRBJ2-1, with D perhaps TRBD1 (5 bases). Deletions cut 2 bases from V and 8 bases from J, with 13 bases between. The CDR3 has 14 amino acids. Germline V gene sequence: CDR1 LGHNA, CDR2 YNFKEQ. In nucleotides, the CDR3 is TGTGCCAGCAGCCAATTGGGGCAGATCTATGAGCAGTTCTTC. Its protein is CASSQLGQIYEQFF.

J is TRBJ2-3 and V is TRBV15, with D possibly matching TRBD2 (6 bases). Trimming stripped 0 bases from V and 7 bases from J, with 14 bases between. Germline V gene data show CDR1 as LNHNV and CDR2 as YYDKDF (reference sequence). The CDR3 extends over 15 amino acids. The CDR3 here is CATSRDPLEGNTQYF. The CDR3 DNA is TGTGCCACCAGCAGAGATCCTTTGGAGGGGAATACGCAGTATTTT.